This entry describes one TCR beta chain. Antigen specificity is unknown. Naive CD8 populations comprised CD45RO-negative cells positively selected for CCR7, excluding terminally differentiated effector memory CD45RA+ cells. The data are from a study of shared clonotypes between healthy human individuals. Overall study findings and caveats: Larger richness was generally estimated for naive than memory subsets.

This CDR3 has 19 residues. Germline V CDR1 and CDR2: SQVTM, ANQGSEA. V shed 0 bases, J shed 0 bases, and the junction held 12 bases outside the gene matches. This table comes from immunoSEQ multiplex PCR, and its TCRdb copy is limited to in-frame clones, with some not included. The sample carries about 820,000 clones, more than 85% recorded once. The clonotype was recovered from a man younger than 45 in good health. The sample comprised naive CD8+ T cells sorted from blood. The rearrangement uses TRBV29-1 and TRBJ2-2; 8 nucleotides agree with TRBD2. CDR3 sequence: CSVEDLLGPGGSNTGELFF. In nucleotides, the CDR3 is TGCAGCGTTGAAGATCTTCTTGGCCCGGGGGGGTCGAACACCGGGGAGCTGTTTTTT.